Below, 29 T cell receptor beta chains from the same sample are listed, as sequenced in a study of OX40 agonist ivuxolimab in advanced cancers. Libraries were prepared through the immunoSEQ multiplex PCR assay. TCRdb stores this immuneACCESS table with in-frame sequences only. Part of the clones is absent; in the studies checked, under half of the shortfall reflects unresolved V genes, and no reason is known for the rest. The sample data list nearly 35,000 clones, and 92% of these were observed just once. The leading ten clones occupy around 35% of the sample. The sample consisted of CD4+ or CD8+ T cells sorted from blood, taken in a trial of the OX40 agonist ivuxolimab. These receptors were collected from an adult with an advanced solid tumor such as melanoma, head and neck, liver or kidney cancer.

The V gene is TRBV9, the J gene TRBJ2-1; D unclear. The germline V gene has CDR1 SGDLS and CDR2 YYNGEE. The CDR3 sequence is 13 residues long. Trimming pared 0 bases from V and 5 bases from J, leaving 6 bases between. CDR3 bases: TGTGCCAGCAGCGTAGGAGTAAACAATGAGCAGTTCTTC. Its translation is CASSVGVNNEQFF.

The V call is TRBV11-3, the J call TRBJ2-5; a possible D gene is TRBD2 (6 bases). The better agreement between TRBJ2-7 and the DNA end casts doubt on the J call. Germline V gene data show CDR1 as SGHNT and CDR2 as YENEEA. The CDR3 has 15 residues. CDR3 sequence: CASSLGRDLLYEQYF. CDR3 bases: TGTGCCAGCAGCTTGGGGCGGGACCTCCTCTACGAGCAGTACTTC.

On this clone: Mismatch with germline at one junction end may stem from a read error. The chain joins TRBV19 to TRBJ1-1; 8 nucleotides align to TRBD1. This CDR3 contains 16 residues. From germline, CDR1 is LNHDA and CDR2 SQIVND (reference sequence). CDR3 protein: CASSFASGWSRTGLLF. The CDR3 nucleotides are TGTGCCAGTAGTTTTGCGTCGGGATGGTCAAGGACAGGGCTCCTTTTC.

DNA of the CDR3: TGTGCCAGCAGTTTCGAATACGCCGGCTACACCTTC. Translated, it gives CASSFEYAGYTF. This sequence joins TRBV28 and TRBJ1-2, with D uncertain. The V gene lost 3 bases and the J gene lost 8 bases, with 10 bases spanning the gap. The CDR3 is 12 amino acids. Germline V CDR1 and CDR2: MDHEN, SYDVKM.

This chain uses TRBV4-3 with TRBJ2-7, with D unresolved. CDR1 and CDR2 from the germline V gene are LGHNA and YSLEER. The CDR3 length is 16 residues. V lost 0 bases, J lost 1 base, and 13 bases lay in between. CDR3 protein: CASSQDFAGYSYEQYF. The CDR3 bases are TGCGCCAGCAGCCAAGATTTTGCAGGCTATTCCTACGAGCAGTACTTC.

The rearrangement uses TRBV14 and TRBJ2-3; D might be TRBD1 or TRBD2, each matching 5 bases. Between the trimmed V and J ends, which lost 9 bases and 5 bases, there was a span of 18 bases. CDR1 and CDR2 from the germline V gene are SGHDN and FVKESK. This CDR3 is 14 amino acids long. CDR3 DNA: TGTGCCAGTAAACCGGGACCCTTAGGAGATACGCAGTATTTT. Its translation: CASKPGPLGDTQYF.

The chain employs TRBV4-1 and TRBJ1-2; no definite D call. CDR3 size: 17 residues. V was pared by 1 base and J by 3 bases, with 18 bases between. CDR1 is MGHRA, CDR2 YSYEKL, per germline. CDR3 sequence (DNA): TGCGCCAGCAGCCAAGTTCGGGCCGAGGGCGAATACTATGGCTACACCTTC. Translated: CASSQVRAEGEYYGYTF.

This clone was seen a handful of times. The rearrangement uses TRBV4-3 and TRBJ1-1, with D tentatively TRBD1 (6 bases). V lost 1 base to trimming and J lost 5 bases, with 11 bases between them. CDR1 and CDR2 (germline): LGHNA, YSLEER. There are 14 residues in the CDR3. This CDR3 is CASSQAQGGTEAFF. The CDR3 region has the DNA TGCGCCAGCAGCCAAGCACAGGGAGGAACTGAAGCTTTCTTT.

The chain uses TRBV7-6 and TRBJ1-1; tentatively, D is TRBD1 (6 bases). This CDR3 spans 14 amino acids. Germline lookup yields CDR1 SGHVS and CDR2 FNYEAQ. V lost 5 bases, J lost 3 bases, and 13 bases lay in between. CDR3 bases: TGTGCCAGCAGCCCTTCTACAGGGTACACTGAAGCTTTCTTT. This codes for CASSPSTGYTEAFF.

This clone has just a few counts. The CDR3 region has the DNA TGTGCCAGCAGTGACTCTGCGGGAGGGCCAGATACGCAGTATTTT. It codes for CASSDSAGGPDTQYF. The chain employs TRBV6-4 and TRBJ2-3, with 9 bases fitting TRBD2. The germline CDR1 and CDR2 sequences are MRHNA and SNTAGT. The CDR3 loop spans 15 amino acids. V was clipped by 0 bases and J by 4 bases; unmatched bases: 2.

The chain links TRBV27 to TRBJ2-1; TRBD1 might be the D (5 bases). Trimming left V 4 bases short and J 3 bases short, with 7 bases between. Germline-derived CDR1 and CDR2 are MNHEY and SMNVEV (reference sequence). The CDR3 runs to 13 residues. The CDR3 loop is CASSYQGYNEQFF. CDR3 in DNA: TGTGCCAGCAGTTACCAGGGCTACAATGAGCAGTTCTTC.

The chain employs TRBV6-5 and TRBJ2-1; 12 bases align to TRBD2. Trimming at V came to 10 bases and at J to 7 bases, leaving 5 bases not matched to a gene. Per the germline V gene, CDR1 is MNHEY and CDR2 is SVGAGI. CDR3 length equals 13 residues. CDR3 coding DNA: TGTGCCACTGGACTAGCGGGAAAGAATGAGCAGTTCTTC. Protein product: CATGLAGKNEQFF.

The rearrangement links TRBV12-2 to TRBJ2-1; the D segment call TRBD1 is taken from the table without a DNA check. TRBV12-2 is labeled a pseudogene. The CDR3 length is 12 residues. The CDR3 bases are TGTGCAAGTCGCGTGTGCTGGGCTGAGCAGTTCTTC. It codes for CASRVCWAEQFF.

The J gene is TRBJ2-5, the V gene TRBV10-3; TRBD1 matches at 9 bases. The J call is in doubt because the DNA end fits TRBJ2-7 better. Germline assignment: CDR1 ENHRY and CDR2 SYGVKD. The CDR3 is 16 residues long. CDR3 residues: CAISEEPGQGRDEQYF. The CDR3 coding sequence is TGTGCCATCAGTGAAGAACCGGGACAGGGTAGAGACGAGCAGTACTTC.

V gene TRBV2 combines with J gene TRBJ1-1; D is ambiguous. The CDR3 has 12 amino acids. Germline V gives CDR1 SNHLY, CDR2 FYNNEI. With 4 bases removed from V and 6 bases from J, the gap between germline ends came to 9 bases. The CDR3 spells CASSAGPAEAFF. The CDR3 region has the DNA TGTGCCAGCAGTGCAGGCCCGGCTGAAGCTTTCTTT.

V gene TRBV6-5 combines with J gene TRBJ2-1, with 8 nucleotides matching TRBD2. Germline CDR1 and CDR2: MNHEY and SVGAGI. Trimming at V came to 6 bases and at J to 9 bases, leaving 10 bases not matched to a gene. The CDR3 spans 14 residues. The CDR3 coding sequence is TGTGCCAGCAGATTTAGCGGGGAAGGGGGTGAGCAGTTCTTC. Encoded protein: CASRFSGEGGEQFF.

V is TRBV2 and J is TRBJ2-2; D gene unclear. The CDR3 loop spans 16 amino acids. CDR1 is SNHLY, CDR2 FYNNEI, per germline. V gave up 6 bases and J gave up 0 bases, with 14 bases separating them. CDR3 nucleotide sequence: TGTGCCAGCAGGGGCCATCTCGGATCGAACACCGGGGAGCTGTTTTTT. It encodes CASRGHLGSNTGELFF.

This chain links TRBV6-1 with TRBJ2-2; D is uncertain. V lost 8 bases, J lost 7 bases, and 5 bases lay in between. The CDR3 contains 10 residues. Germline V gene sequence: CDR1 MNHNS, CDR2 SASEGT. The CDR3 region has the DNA TGTGCCAGCCTATTCGGGGAGCTGTTTTTT. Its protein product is CASLFGELFF.

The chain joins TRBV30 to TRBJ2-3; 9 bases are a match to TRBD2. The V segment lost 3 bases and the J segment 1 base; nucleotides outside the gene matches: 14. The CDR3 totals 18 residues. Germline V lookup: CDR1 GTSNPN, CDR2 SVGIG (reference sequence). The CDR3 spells CAWSVLSASSGGTDTQYF. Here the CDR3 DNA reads TGTGCCTGGAGCGTCCTTTCGGCGTCTAGCGGGGGCACAGATACGCAGTATTTT.

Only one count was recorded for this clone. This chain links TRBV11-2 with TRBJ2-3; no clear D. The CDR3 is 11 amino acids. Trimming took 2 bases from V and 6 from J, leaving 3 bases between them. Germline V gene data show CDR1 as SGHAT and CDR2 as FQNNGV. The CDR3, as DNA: TGTGCCAGCAGCTTAACTGATACGCAGTATTTT. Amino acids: CASSLTDTQYF. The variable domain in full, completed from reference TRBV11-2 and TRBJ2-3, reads EAGVAQSPRYKIIEKRQSVAFWCNPISGHATLYWYQQILGQGPKLLIQFQNNGVVDDSQLPKDRFSAERLKGVDSTLKIQPAKLEDSAVYLCASSLTDTQYFGPGTRLTVL.

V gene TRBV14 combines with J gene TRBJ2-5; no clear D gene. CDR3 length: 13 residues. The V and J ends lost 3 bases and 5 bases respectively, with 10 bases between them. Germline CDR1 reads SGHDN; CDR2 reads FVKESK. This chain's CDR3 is CASSQWTAETQYF. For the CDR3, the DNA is TGTGCCAGCAGCCAGTGGACGGCGGAGACCCAGTACTTC. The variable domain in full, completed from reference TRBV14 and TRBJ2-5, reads EAGVTQFPSHSVIEKGQTVTLRCDPISGHDNLYWYRRVMGKEIKFLLHFVKESKQDESGMPNNRFLAERTGGTYSTLKVQPAELEDSGVYFCASSQWTAETQYFGPGTRLLVL.

For the CDR3, the DNA is TGTGCCAGAGGGGAAGGGGACTCTCCCAATGAGCAGTTCTTC. Translation: CARGEGDSPNEQFF. The rearrangement uses TRBV2 and TRBJ2-1; a possible D gene is TRBD2 (6 bases). V lost 9 bases and J lost 6, with 18 bases in between. CDR3 size: 14 residues. Germline lookup yields CDR1 SNHLY and CDR2 FYNNEI.

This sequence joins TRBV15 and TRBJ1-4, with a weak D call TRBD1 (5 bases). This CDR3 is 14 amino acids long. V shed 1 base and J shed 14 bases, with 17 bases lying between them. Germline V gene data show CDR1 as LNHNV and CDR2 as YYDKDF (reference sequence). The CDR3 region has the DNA TGTGCCACCAGCAGAGCTACCTTAACGGAGGGGCTGTTTTTT. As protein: CATSRATLTEGLFF.

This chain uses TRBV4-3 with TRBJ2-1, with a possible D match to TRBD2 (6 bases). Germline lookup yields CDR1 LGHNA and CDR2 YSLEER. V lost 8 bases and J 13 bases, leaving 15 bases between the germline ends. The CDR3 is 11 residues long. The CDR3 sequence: CASGIGGLQFF. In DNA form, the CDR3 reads TGCGCCAGCGGCATCGGGGGTCTACAGTTCTTC.

CDR3 nucleotides: TGCGCCAGCAGTCGACGGACCTATGGCTACACCTTC. This codes for CASSRRTYGYTF. This chain connects TRBV23-1 to TRBJ1-2; D is ambiguous. TRBV23-1 is sorted into the ORF group, with uncertain function. This CDR3 comprises 12 residues. Trimming shortened V by 4 bases and J by 4 bases, and 7 bases separated the two germline ends.

CDR3 region: CSVEDLGPLNTIYF. The DNA of the CDR3 is TGCAGCGTTGAAGATCTGGGGCCCTTAAACACCATATATTTT. The chain links TRBV29-1 to TRBJ1-3; the D gene is possibly TRBD1 (5 bases). Between the trimmed V and J ends, which lost 0 bases and 6 bases, there was a span of 12 bases. Germline-derived CDR1 and CDR2 are SQVTM and ANQGSEA. This CDR3 is 14 amino acids long.

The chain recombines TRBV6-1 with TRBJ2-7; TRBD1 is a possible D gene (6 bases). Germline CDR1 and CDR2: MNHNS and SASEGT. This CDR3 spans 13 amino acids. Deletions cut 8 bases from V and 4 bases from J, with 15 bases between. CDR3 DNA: TGTGCCAGCCGGTGGCAGGGGATGTACGAGCAGTACTTC. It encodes CASRWQGMYEQYF.

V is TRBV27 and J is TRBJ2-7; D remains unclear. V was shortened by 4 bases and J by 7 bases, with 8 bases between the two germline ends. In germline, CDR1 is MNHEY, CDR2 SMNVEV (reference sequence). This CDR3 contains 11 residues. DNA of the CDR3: TGTGCCAGCAGTTACCTCCGGGAGCAGTACTTC. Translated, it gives CASSYLREQYF.

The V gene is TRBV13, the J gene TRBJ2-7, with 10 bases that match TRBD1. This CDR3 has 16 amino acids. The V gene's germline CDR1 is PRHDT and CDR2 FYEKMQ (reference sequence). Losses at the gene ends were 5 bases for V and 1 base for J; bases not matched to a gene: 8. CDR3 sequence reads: CASSSDLDRGSYEQYF. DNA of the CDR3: TGTGCCAGCAGCAGCGATTTGGACAGGGGGTCCTACGAGCAGTACTTC.